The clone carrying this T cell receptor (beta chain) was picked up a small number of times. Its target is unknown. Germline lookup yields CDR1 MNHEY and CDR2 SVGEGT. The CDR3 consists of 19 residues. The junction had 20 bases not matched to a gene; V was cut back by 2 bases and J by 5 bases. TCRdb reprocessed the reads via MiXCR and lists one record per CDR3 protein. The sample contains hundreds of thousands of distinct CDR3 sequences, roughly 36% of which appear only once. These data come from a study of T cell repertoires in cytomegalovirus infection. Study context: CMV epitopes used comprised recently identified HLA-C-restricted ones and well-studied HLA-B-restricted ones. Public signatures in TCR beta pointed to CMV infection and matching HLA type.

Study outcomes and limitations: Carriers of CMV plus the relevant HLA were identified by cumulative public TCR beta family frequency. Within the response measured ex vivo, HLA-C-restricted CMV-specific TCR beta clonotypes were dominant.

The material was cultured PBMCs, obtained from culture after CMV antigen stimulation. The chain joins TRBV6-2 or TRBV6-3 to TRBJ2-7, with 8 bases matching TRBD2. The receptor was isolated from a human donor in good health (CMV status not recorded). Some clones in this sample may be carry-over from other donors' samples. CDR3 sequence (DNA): TGTGCCAGCAGTTACCCGAAGGGGTACCCGGGACTAGTCTTCCACGAGCAGTACTTC. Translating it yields CASSYPKGYPGLVFHEQYF.